Below are 20 T cell receptor beta chains sequenced from a single sample in a study of PD-1 blockade in classical Hodgkin lymphoma. Measured with immunoSEQ multiplex PCR; TCRdb has only the in-frame clones, and not every one. Of some 150,000 clones in the sample, 78% were seen once. All patients relapsed after autologous stem cell transplantation, and brentuximab vedotin exposure varied. The sequencing here drew on peripheral blood mononuclear cells (PBMCs), taken before the second cycle of nivolumab. All receptors come from a human donor with classical Hodgkin lymphoma.

The chain employs TRBV19 and TRBJ1-1; 10 bases map to TRBD1. Germline CDR1 and CDR2: LNHDA and SQIVND (reference sequence). J gave up 0 bases and V 7 bases, and 14 bases lay outside the gene matches. The CDR3 is made up of 18 amino acids. In DNA, the CDR3 is TGTGCCAGTAACTTCCGACAGGGGGCCTTATTCATGAACACTGAAGCTTTCTTT. Its translation is CASNFRQGALFMNTEAFF.

This clone was counted a single time. V is TRBV6-5 and J is TRBJ1-2; D perhaps matches TRBD1 (6 bases). The CDR3 is 11 residues long. The V gene's germline CDR1 is MNHEY and CDR2 SVGAGI. The V end was cut by 6 bases, the J end by 8 bases, with 10 bases between. CDR3 residues: CASSHRDGYTF. In nucleotides, the CDR3 is TGTGCCAGCAGCCACAGGGACGGCTACACCTTC.

The chain recombines TRBV18 with TRBJ1-1; no reliable D call. Germline V gene data show CDR1 as KGHSH and CDR2 as LQKENI. The CDR3 is made up of 12 amino acids. V lost 8 bases and J 5 bases, leaving 12 bases between the germline ends. The CDR3 reads CASILGGTEAFF. CDR3 nucleotide sequence: TGTGCCAGCATACTTGGTGGTACTGAAGCTTTCTTT.

This chain links TRBV10-1 with TRBJ2-3; 8 bases are a match to TRBD2. This CDR3 region has 16 residues. Germline CDR1 and CDR2: WNHNN and SYGVQD (reference sequence). The J segment lost 5 bases and the V segment lost 5 bases, leaving 12 bases of the junction unmatched. The CDR3 spells CASSYTTSARLDTQYF. The CDR3 DNA sequence: TGCGCCAGCAGTTATACGACTAGCGCCCGGTTAGATACGCAGTATTTT.

This clone was detected once. The gene calls are TRBV5-1 and TRBJ1-6, with D tentatively TRBD1 (6 bases). Trimming left V 1 base short and J 6 bases short, with 11 bases between. The CDR3 has 15 residues. Per germline, CDR1 SGHRS and CDR2 YFSETQ. CDR3 coding DNA: TGCGCCAGCAGCTTGCGGGGACATACTAATTCACCCCTCCACTTT. Its translation: CASSLRGHTNSPLHF.

This clone was counted a few times. The chain uses TRBV11-2 and TRBJ2-7; D uncertain. Germline V CDR1 and CDR2: SGHAT, FQNNGV. V was shortened by 4 bases and J by 4 bases, with 11 bases between the two germline ends. The CDR3 is 13 residues long. CDR3 amino acids: CASSSSQRYEQYF. The CDR3 coding sequence is TGTGCCAGCAGCTCCTCCCAAAGGTACGAGCAGTACTTC.

V is TRBV7-9 and J is TRBJ1-2; TRBD1 matches 9 bases. Germline V gene sequence: CDR1 SEHNR, CDR2 FQNEAQ (reference sequence). V gave up 5 bases and J gave up 3 bases; unmatched junction bases: 4. This CDR3 is 14 amino acids long. Written as DNA, the CDR3 is TGTGCCAGCAGCCGGGGACAGGGTGACTATGGCTACACCTTC. Protein: CASSRGQGDYGYTF. Full variable domain (remainder filled in from reference TRBV7-9 and TRBJ1-2): DTGVSQNPRHKITKRGQNVTFRCDPISEHNRLYWYRQTLGQGPEFLTYFQNEAQLEKSRLLSDRFSAERPKGSFSTLEIQRTEQGDSAMYLCASSRGQGDYGYTFGSGTRLTVV.

This clone has ten or more counts. The rearrangement joins TRBV11-2 to TRBJ1-4; TRBD1 matches 10 bases. The ends lost 6 bases at V and 6 bases at J; junction bases unmatched: 7. CDR1 and CDR2 from the germline V gene are SGHAT and FQNNGV. This CDR3 has 15 residues. The CDR3 reads CASRLTGTGDEKLFF. Here the CDR3 DNA reads TGTGCCAGCAGACTAACCGGGACAGGGGATGAAAAACTGTTTTTT.

The chain carries TRBV7-2 and TRBJ1-3; D perhaps matches TRBD1 (5 bases). The CDR3 extends over 16 amino acids. The germline V gene encodes CDR1 SGHTA and CDR2 FQGNSA. Trimming removed 2 bases from V and 4 bases from J, with 15 bases in between. CDR3 sequence reads: CASSLNPAGGGNTIYF. CDR3 sequence (DNA): TGTGCCAGCAGCTTAAACCCCGCCGGGGGGGGAAACACCATATATTTT.

This clone was seen a handful of times. The V call is TRBV25-1, the J call TRBJ1-2; 7 positions agree with TRBD1. With V trimmed by 3 bases and J by 4 bases, 5 bases remained unmatched. The CDR3 length is 14 residues. Looked up from germline, CDR1 is MGHDK and CDR2 is SYGVNS. CDR3 loop: CASSDWDSAYGYTF. The CDR3 bases are TGTGCCAGCAGTGATTGGGACAGCGCCTATGGCTACACCTTC.

This clone appeared a few times. This chain joins TRBV28 and TRBJ1-4; 8 positions agree with TRBD1. This CDR3 comprises 16 residues. CDR1 MDHEN and CDR2 SYDVKM come from the germline V gene. J lost 6 bases, V lost 3 bases, and 9 bases had no gene match. The CDR3 is CASSLSRAGGYEKLFF. In DNA form, the CDR3 reads TGTGCCAGCAGTTTGTCACGGGCAGGGGGCTATGAAAAACTGTTTTTT.

The rearrangement uses TRBV2 and TRBJ1-3, with D perhaps TRBD1 (5 bases). Trimming cost V 6 bases and J 0 bases, with 15 bases left between them. This CDR3 spans 16 amino acids. From germline, CDR1 is SNHLY and CDR2 FYNNEI. The CDR3 DNA reads as TGTGCCAGCAGCAGCAGGGTTGCGAGCTCTGGAAACACCATATATTTT. Its translation is CASSSRVASSGNTIYF.

This clone was counted between two and nine times. The V call is TRBV7-2, the J call TRBJ1-2, with D possibly being TRBD1 (6 bases). Trimming stripped 3 bases from V and 3 bases from J, with 14 bases between. Germline CDR1 SGHTA, CDR2 FQGNSA. The CDR3 is 15 residues long. CDR3 sequence (DNA): TGTGCCAGCAGCTTCTGGTCAGGGGCATACTATGGCTACACCTTC. Translating it yields CASSFWSGAYYGYTF. The full variable domain, rest sourced from reference TRBV7-2 and TRBJ1-2, is GAGVSQSPSNKVTEKGKDVELRCDPISGHTALYWYRQSLGQGLEFLIYFQGNSAPDKSGLPSDRFSAERTGGSVSTLTIQRTQQEDSAVYLCASSFWSGAYYGYTFGSGTRLTVV.

The V call is TRBV27, the J call TRBJ2-7, with TRBD2 matching over 10 bases. Germline V gene lookup returns CDR1 MNHEY and CDR2 SMNVEV (reference sequence). Trimming took 1 base from V and 0 from J; bases not matched to a gene: 12. The CDR3 length is 19 residues. CDR3 protein: CASSLFGLTGTSDSYEQYF. The CDR3 DNA reads TGTGCCAGCAGTTTATTTGGGCTGACCGGGACTAGCGACTCCTACGAGCAGTACTTC.

This sequence joins TRBV5-1 and TRBJ1-4; D is uncertain. From germline, CDR1 is SGHRS and CDR2 YFSETQ. The CDR3 spans 14 residues. Trimming shortened V by 0 bases and J by 2 bases, and 5 bases separated the two germline ends. The CDR3 DNA reads as TGCGCCAGCAGCTTGGAGGCGACTAATGAAAAACTGTTTTTT. Protein: CASSLEATNEKLFF.

The gene calls are TRBV9 and TRBJ2-7; D call uncertain. Germline assignment: CDR1 SGDLS and CDR2 YYNGEE. V was trimmed by 4 bases and J by 2 bases, leaving 13 bases between them. The CDR3 runs 14 residues. CDR3 sequence reads: CASSRQRATYEQYF. For the CDR3, the DNA is TGTGCCAGCAGCCGCCAGCGTGCCACCTACGAGCAGTACTTC.

The chain links TRBV27 to TRBJ2-6; D is undetermined. The ends were cut back, 6 bases at V and 12 bases at J, with 21 bases in the middle. The length of the CDR3 is 15 residues. From germline, CDR1 is MNHEY and CDR2 SMNVEV (reference sequence). In DNA form, the CDR3 reads TGTGCCAGCAGCCTAAAGACGGCCGGCCGCGTCGTCCTGACTTTC. Its translation: CASSLKTAGRVVLTF.

The chain couples TRBV18 to TRBJ1-2; 7 nucleotides align to TRBD1. The trim removed 6 bases at V and 7 bases at J, leaving 14 bases unmatched. From germline, CDR1 is KGHSH and CDR2 LQKENI. The CDR3 contains 15 residues. The CDR3: CASSDQGGWSLGYTF. The CDR3 DNA reads as TGTGCCAGCTCCGACCAGGGGGGTTGGTCCCTTGGCTACACCTTC.

CDR3 loop: CASIARDTQYF. CDR3 nucleotides: TGTGCCAGCATCGCACGGGATACGCAGTATTTT. The rearrangement uses TRBV12-1 and TRBJ2-3; the table's D gene call, TRBD2, was not cross checked with the DNA. TRBV12-1 is a pseudogene. CDR3 length: 11 residues.

The rearrangement joins TRBV9 to TRBJ1-3; D is undetermined. Trimming shortened V by 4 bases and J by 0 bases, and 14 bases separated the two germline ends. There are 16 residues in the CDR3. Germline V gives CDR1 SGDLS, CDR2 YYNGEE. The CDR3 nucleotides are TGTGCCAGCAGCCCCAGAGAAGGTCTCTCTGGAAACACCATATATTTT. Encoded protein: CASSPREGLSGNTIYF.